A selection of T cell receptor beta chains follows, all from one sample in a study of blood T cell repertoires in COVID-19. Data came from immunoSEQ multiplex PCR; TCRdb stores just in-frame clones and leaves some out. The table includes 250,000 or so clones, about 80% detected once. The source material was peripheral blood. Receptors were obtained from a man under 40 who had recovered from COVID-19. The CDR3 runs from the conserved cysteine through the conserved F or W. The D gene is left open where the match is weak. A clone size is listed for some rows: how often the clone was seen (once, few, many), or a class if it is expanded.

length: 16; V: TRBV9; size: -; D: -; J: TRBJ1-4; DNA: TGTGCCAGCAGCGTAGGGTCAAGGGGGATTTATGAAAAACTGTTTTTT; CDR3: CASSVGSRGIYEKLFF
length: 15; V: TRBV5-1; size: -; D: TRBD1; J: TRBJ2-7; DNA: TGCGCCAGCAGCGCCTGGACAGGGATCGGATACGAGCAGTACTTC; CDR3: CASSAWTGIGYEQYF
length: 13; V: TRBV3-1/TRBV3-2; size: -; D: -; J: TRBJ1-2; DNA: TGTGCCAGCAGCCAAGGAACAGGGAACGGCTACACCTTC; CDR3: CASSQGTGNGYTF
length: 15; V: TRBV4-2; size: -; D: TRBD1; J: TRBJ1-4; DNA: TGTGCCAGCAGCCAAGAGGGACAGGAGGGCGAAAAACTGTTTTTT; CDR3: CASSQEGQEGEKLFF
length: 14; V: TRBV19; size: -; D: TRBD1; J: TRBJ1-2; DNA: TGTGCCAGTAGTGAATCCGGGACAGGGGAAGGCTACACCTTC; CDR3: CASSESGTGEGYTF
length: 16; V: TRBV7-7; size: -; D: TRBD1; J: TRBJ2-1; DNA: TGTGCCAGCAGCCCATGGACAGGCGGCTCCTACAATGAGCAGTTCTTC; CDR3: CASSPWTGGSYNEQFF
length: 14; V: TRBV5-6; size: -; D: -; J: TRBJ1-1; DNA: TGTGCCAGCAGCGTAATACAGGAGTACACTGAAGCTTTCTTT; CDR3: CASSVIQEYTEAFF
length: 14; V: TRBV2; size: once; D: -; J: TRBJ1-1; DNA: TGTGCCAGCAGCGCGGGTGGGAGCGGGACTGAAGCTTTCTTT; CDR3: CASSAGGSGTEAFF
length: 14; V: TRBV10-2; size: -; D: -; J: TRBJ2-5; DNA: TGCGCCAGCACCACTTCCGGGACTCCCTTGACCCAGTACTTC; CDR3: CASTTSGTPLTQYF
length: 16; V: TRBV4-1; size: -; D: TRBD2; J: TRBJ2-1; DNA: TGCGCCAGCAGCCAGGGGCAGAGCGGGGCCTACAATGAGCAGTTCTTC; CDR3: CASSQGQSGAYNEQFF
length: 14; V: TRBV7-9; size: -; D: TRBD1; J: TRBJ2-3; DNA: TGTGCCAGCAGCCCGGGACAGGGGCAAGATACGCAGTATTTT; CDR3: CASSPGQGQDTQYF
length: 17; V: TRBV5-1; size: -; D: TRBD2; J: TRBJ2-1; DNA: TGCGCCAGCAGCTTGGTGTGGATAAGCGGGGGTGGCACTGAGCAGTTCTTC; CDR3: CASSLVWISGGGTEQFF
length: 13; V: TRBV10-3; size: -; D: TRBD1; J: TRBJ1-2; DNA: TGTGCCATCAGTGGGGACAGACTCTATGGCTACACCTTC; CDR3: CAISGDRLYGYTF
length: 14; V: TRBV18; size: -; D: -; J: TRBJ1-4; DNA: TGTGCCAGCTCACCACAGTCAGGAAATGAAAAACTGTTTTTT; CDR3: CASSPQSGNEKLFF
length: 15; V: TRBV6-1; size: -; D: -; J: TRBJ1-5; DNA: TGTGCCAGCAGTGAAGGGGGGCGGGGGTATCAGCCCCAGCATTTT; CDR3: CASSEGGRGYQPQHF
length: 15; V: TRBV5-4; size: -; D: TRBD2; J: TRBJ2-5; DNA: TGTGCCAGCAGCACCAGGACTAGCGGGGAAGAGACCCAGTACTTC; CDR3: CASSTRTSGEETQYF